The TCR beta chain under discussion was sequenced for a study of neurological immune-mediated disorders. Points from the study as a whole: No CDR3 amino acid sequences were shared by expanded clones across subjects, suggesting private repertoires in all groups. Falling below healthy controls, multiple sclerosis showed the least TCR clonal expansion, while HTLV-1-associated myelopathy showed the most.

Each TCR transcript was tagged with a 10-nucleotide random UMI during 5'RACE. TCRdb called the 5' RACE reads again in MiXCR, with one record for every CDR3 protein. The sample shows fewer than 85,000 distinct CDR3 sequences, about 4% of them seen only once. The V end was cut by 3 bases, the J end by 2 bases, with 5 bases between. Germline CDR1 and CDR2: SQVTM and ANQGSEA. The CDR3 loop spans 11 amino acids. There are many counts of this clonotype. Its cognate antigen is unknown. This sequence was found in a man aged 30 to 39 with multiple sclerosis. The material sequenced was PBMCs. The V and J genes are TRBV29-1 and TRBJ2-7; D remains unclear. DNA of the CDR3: TGCAGCGTTGAGGTCCCCTACGAGCAGTACTTC. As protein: CSVEVPYEQYF.